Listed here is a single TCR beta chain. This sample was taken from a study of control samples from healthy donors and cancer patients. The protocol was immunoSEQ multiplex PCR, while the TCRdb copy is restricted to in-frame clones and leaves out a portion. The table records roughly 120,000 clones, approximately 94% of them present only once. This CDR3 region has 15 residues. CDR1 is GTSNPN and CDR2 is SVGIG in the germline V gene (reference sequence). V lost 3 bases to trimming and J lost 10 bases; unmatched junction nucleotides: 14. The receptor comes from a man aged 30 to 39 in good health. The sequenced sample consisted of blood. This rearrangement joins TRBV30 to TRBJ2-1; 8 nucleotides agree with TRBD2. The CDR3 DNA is TGTGCCTGGAGCGGTACACGGGGGGGCCTCAAGGAGCAGTTCTTC. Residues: CAWSGTRGGLKEQFF.